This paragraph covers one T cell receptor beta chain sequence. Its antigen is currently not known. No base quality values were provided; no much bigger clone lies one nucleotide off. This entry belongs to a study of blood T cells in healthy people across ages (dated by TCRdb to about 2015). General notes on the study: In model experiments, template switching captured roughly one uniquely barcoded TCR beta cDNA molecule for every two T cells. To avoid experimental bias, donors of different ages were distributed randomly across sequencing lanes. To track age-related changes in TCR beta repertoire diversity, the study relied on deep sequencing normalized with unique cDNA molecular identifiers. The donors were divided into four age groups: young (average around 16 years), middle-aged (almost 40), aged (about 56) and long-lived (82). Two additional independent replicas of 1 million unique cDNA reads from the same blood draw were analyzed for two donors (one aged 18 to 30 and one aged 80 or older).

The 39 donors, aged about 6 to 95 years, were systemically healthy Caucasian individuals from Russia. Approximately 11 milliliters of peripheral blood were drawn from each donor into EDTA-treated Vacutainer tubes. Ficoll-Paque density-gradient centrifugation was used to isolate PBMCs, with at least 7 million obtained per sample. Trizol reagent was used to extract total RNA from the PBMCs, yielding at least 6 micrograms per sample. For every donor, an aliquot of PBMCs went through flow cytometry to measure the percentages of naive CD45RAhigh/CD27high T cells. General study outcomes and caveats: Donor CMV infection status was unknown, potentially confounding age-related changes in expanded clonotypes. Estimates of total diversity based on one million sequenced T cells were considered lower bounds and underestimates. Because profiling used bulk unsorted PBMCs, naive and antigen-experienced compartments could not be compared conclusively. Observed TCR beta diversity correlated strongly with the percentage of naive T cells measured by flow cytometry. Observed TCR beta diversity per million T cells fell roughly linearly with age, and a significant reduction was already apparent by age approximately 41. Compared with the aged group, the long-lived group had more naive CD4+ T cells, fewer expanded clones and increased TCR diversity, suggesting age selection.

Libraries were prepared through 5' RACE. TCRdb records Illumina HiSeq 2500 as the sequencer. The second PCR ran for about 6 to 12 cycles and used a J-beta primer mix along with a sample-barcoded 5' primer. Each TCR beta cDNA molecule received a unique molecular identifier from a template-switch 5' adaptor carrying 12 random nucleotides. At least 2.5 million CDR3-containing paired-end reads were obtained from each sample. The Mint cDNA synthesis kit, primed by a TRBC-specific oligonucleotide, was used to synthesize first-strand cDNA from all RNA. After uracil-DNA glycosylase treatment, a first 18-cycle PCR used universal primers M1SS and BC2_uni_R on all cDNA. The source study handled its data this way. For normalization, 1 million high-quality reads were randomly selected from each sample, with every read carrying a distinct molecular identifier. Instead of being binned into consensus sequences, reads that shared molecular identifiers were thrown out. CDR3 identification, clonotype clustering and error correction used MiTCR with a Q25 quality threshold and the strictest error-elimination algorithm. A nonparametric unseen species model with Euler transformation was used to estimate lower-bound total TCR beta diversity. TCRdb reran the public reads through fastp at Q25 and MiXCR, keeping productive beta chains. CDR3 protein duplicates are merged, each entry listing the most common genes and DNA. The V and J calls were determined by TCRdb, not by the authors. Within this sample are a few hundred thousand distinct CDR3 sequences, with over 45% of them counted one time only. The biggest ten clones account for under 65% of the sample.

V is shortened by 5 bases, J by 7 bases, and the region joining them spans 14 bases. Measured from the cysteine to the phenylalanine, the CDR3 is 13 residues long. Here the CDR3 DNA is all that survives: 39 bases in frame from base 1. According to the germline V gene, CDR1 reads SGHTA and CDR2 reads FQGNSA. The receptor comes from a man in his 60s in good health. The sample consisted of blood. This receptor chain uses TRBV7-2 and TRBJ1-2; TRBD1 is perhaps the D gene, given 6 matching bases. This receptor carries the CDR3 CASSLGGVGGYTF. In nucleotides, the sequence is TGTGCCAGCAGCCTAGGGGGAGTCGGTGGCTACACCTTC. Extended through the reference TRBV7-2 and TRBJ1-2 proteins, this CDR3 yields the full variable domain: GAGVSQSPSNKVTEKGKDVELRCDPISGHTALYWYRQSLGQGLEFLIYFQGNSAPDKSGLPSDRFSAERTGGSVSTLTIQRTQQEDSAVYLCASSLGGVGGYTFGSGTRLTVV.